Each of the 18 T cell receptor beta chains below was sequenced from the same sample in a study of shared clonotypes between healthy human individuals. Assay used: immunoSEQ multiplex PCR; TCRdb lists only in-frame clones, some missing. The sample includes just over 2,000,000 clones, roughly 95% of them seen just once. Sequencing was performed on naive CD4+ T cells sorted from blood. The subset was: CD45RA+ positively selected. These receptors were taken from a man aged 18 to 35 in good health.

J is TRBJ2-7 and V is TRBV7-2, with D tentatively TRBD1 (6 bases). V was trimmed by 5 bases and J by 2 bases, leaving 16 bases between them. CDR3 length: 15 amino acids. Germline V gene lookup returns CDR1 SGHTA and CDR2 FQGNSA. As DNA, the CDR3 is TGTGCCAGCAGCCCAGGCGGCGGACAGACCTACGAGCAGTACTTC. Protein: CASSPGGGQTYEQYF.

The CDR3 loop reads CASSVVQQNNEQFF. The CDR3 DNA follows: TGTGCCAGCAGCGTAGTACAGCAGAACAATGAGCAGTTCTTC. This rearrangement joins TRBV9 to TRBJ2-1; D not resolved. V lost 0 bases to trimming and J lost 5 bases, with 9 bases between them. Germline V CDR1 and CDR2: SGDLS, YYNGEE. This CDR3 spans 14 amino acids. Using reference TRBV9 and TRBJ2-1 for the parts outside the CDR3, the full variable domain is DSGVTQTPKHLITATGQRVTLRCSPRSGDLSVYWYQQSLDQGLQFLIQYYNGEERAKGNILERFSAQQFPDLHSELNLSSLELGDSALYFCASSVVQQNNEQFFGPGTRLTVL.

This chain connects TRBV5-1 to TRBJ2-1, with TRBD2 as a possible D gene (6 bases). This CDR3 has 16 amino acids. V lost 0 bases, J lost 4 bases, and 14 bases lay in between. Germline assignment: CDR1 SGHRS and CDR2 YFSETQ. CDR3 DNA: TGCGCCAGCAGCTTGGGGATTAGCGGACAATACAATGAGCAGTTCTTC. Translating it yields CASSLGISGQYNEQFF.

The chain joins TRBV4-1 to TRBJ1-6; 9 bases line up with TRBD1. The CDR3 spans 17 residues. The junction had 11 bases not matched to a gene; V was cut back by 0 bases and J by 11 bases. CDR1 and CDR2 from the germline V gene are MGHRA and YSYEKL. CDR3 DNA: TGCGCCAGCAGCCAAGAGGGCCAGGGACAGGGTCGTGCACCCCTCCACTTT. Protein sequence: CASSQEGQGQGRAPLHF.

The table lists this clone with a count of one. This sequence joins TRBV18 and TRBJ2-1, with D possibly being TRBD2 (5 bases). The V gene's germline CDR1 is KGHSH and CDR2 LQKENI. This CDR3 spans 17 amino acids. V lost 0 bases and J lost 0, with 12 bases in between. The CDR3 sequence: CASSPPGSGSSYNEQFF. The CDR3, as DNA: TGTGCCAGCTCACCACCGGGAAGCGGCAGCTCCTACAATGAGCAGTTCTTC.

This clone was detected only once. This chain's CDR3 is CASSQGGGNTGELFF. The CDR3 nucleotides read TGTGCCAGCAGCCAGGGAGGGGGGAACACCGGGGAGCTGTTTTTT. This sequence joins TRBV11-3 and TRBJ2-2, with TRBD2 as a possible D gene (7 bases). With 5 bases removed from V and 1 base from J, the gap between germline ends came to 11 bases. This CDR3 comprises 15 residues. The germline gives CDR1 SGHNT, CDR2 YENEEA.

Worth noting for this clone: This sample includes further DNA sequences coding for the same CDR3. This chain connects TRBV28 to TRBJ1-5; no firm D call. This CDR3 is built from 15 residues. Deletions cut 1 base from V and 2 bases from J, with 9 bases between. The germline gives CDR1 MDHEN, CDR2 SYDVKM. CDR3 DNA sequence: TGTGCCAGCAGTTTATCGGGGTTGGGCAATCAGCCCCAGCATTTT. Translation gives CASSLSGLGNQPQHF.

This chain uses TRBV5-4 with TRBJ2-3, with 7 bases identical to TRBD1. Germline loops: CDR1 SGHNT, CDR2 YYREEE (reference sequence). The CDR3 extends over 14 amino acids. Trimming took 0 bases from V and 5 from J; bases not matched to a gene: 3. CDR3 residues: CASSLGQGIDTQYF. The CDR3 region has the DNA TGTGCCAGCAGCTTGGGACAGGGAATAGATACGCAGTATTTT.

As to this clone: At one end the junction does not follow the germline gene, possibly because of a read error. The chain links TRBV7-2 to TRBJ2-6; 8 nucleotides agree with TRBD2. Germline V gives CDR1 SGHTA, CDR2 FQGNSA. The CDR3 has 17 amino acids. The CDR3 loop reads CASSPGLALSGADVLTF. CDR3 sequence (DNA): TGTGCCAGCAGCCCTGGACTAGCCCTCTCCGGGGCCGACGTCCTGACTTTC.

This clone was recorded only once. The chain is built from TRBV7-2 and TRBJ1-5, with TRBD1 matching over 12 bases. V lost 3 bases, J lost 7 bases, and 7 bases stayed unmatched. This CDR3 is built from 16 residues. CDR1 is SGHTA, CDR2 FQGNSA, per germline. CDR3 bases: TGTGCCAGCAGCTTCTCCGGGACAGGGGGCGGACAGCCCCAGCATTTT. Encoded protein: CASSFSGTGGGQPQHF. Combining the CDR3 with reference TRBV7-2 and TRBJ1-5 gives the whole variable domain GAGVSQSPSNKVTEKGKDVELRCDPISGHTALYWYRQSLGQGLEFLIYFQGNSAPDKSGLPSDRFSAERTGGSVSTLTIQRTQQEDSAVYLCASSFSGTGGGQPQHFGDGTRLSIL.

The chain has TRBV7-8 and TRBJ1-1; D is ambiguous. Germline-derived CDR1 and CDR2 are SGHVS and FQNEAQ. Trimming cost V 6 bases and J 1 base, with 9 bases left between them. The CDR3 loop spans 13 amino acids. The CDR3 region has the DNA TGTGCCAGCAGTGTGGATAGGAACACTGAAGCTTTCTTT. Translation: CASSVDRNTEAFF.

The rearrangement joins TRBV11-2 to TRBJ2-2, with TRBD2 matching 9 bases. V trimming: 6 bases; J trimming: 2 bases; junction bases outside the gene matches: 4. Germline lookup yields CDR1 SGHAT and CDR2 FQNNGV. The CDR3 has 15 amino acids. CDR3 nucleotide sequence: TGTGCCAGCAGAGGTCTAGCGGGAAACACCGGGGAGCTGTTTTTT. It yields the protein CASRGLAGNTGELFF.

DNA for the CDR3: TGTGCCAGCAGCCCCGGACGAGGGGTTGGTGAAAAACTGTTTTTT. This encodes CASSPGRGVGEKLFF. The genes are TRBV7-9 and TRBJ1-4; D may be TRBD1 (5 bases). V was pared by 5 bases and J by 7 bases, with 17 bases between. The CDR3 has 15 amino acids. Germline V gives CDR1 SEHNR, CDR2 FQNEAQ (reference sequence).

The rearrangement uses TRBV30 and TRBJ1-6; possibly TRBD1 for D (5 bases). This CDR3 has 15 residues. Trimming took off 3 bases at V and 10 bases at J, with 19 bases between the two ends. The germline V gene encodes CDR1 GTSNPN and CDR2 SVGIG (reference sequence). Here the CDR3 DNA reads TGTGCCTGGAGAAGTCCCGACAGAGGTATCTCACCCCTCCACTTT. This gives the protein CAWRSPDRGISPLHF.

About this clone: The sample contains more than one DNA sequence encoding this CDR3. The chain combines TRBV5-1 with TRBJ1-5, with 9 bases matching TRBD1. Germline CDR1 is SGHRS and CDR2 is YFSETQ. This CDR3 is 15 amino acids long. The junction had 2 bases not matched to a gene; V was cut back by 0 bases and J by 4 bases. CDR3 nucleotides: TGCGCCAGCAGCTTGGACAGGGGGCGGAATCAGCCCCAGCATTTT. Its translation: CASSLDRGRNQPQHF.

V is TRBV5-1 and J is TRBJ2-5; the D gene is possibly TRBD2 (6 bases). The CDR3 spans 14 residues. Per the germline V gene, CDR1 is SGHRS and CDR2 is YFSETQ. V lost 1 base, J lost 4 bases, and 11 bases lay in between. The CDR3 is CASSLKLAVETQYF. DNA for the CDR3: TGCGCCAGCAGCTTGAAACTAGCTGTAGAGACCCAGTACTTC.

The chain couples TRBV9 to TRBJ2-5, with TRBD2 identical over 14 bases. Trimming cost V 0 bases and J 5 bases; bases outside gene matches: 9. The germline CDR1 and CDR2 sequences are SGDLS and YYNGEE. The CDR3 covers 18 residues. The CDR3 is CASSVGGGTSGRGETQYF. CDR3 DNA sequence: TGTGCCAGCAGCGTAGGAGGGGGGACTAGCGGGAGAGGTGAGACCCAGTACTTC.

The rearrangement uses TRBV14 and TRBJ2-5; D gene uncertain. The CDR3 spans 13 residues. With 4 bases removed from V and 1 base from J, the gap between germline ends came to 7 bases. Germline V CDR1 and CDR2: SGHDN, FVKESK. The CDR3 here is CASSRSSQETQYF. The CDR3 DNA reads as TGTGCCAGCAGCCGGAGTTCCCAAGAGACCCAGTACTTC.